These 14 T cell receptor beta chains came from one sample sequenced in a study of cytomegalovirus exposure and HLA in healthy donors. PCR was performed using 60 Vbeta and 13 Jbeta primers. This table comes from immunoSEQ multiplex PCR, and its TCRdb copy is limited to in-frame clones, with some not included. The sample has roughly 100,000 clones. The sample consisted of PBMCs. Every receptor here comes from a man aged 35-49 years in good health and CMV-seronegative.

The chain employs TRBV18 and TRBJ2-2; 7 bases line up with TRBD1. V was pared by 8 bases and J by 1 base, with 10 bases of the junction left unmatched. The CDR3 is 16 amino acids. Germline V gene lookup returns CDR1 KGHSH and CDR2 LQKENI. This chain's CDR3 is CASAYYRGQNTGELFF. CDR3 sequence (DNA): TGTGCCAGCGCCTACTACAGGGGACAGAACACCGGGGAGCTGTTTTTT.

The chain carries TRBV7-2 and TRBJ1-3; unclear D gene. Trimming cost V 3 bases and J 0 bases, with 18 bases left between them. The germline gives CDR1 SGHTA, CDR2 FQGNSA. The CDR3 spans 18 residues. This chain's CDR3 is CASSFFITASASGNTIYF. CDR3 coding DNA: TGTGCCAGCAGCTTCTTCATTACTGCCAGCGCCTCTGGAAACACCATATATTTT. Together with reference TRBV7-2 and TRBJ1-3, the CDR3 gives the full variable domain: GAGVSQSPSNKVTEKGKDVELRCDPISGHTALYWYRQSLGQGLEFLIYFQGNSAPDKSGLPSDRFSAERTGGSVSTLTIQRTQQEDSAVYLCASSFFITASASGNTIYFGEGSWLTVV.

This sequence joins TRBV10-3 and TRBJ2-5; a weak D match, TRBD1 (6 bases). The V gene lost 0 bases and the J gene lost 2 bases, with 10 bases spanning the gap. The CDR3 runs 15 residues. CDR1 and CDR2 from the germline V gene are ENHRY and SYGVKD. Here the CDR3 DNA reads TGTGCCATCAGTGAGTCAGGGGGTAGTCAAGAGACCCAGTACTTC. This encodes CAISESGGSQETQYF.

The rearrangement joins TRBV27 to TRBJ2-1, with D perhaps matching TRBD1 (7 bases). The CDR3 totals 12 residues. V gave up 5 bases and J gave up 12 bases, with 14 bases separating them. CDR1 and CDR2 (germline): MNHEY, SMNVEV (reference sequence). The CDR3 nucleotides read TGTGCCAGCAGTCTGGAGGGGGCGGGGCAGTTCTTC. Protein: CASSLEGAGQFF.

This chain joins TRBV27 and TRBJ1-5; the D gene is possibly TRBD1 (6 bases). Looked up from germline, CDR1 is MNHEY and CDR2 is SMNVEV (reference sequence). The CDR3 loop spans 15 amino acids. Trimming stripped 8 bases from V and 1 base from J, with 15 bases between. DNA of the CDR3: TGTGCCAGCCGGATCGGGGGGCGAAGCAATCAGCCCCAGCATTTT. It translates to CASRIGGRSNQPQHF.

V and J are TRBV7-2 and TRBJ1-4; 8 bases map to TRBD1. Germline V gene lookup returns CDR1 SGHTA and CDR2 FQGNSA. This CDR3 spans 14 amino acids. The V segment lost 4 bases and the J segment 3 bases; nucleotides outside the gene matches: 1. The CDR3 sequence is CASSSDRANEKLFF. The CDR3 DNA reads TGTGCCAGCAGCTCGGACAGGGCTAATGAAAAACTGTTTTTT.

This sequence joins TRBV7-9 and TRBJ1-2; D is possibly TRBD1 (6 bases). Deletions cut 0 bases from V and 6 bases from J, with 14 bases between. This CDR3 region has 15 residues. Germline lookup yields CDR1 SEHNR and CDR2 FQNEAQ (reference sequence). Here the CDR3 reads CASSLALWGRDGYTF. The CDR3, as DNA: TGTGCCAGCAGCTTAGCGCTATGGGGGCGCGATGGCTACACCTTC.

This chain links TRBV19 with TRBJ1-4; perhaps TRBD1 as D (5 bases). The CDR3 spans 15 residues. The ends were cut back, 2 bases at V and 7 bases at J, with 14 bases in the middle. Germline V gene sequence: CDR1 LNHDA, CDR2 SQIVND (reference sequence). CDR3 DNA sequence: TGTGCCAGTAGTATAAAGGGGATTCAGGGTGAAAAACTGTTTTTT. This codes for CASSIKGIQGEKLFF.

V is TRBV20-1 and J is TRBJ2-7; TRBD2 is a possible D gene (6 bases). The CDR3 totals 11 residues. Germline V gene lookup returns CDR1 DFQATT and CDR2 SNEGSKA (reference sequence). The CDR3 sequence: CRGKGGGEQYF. As DNA, the CDR3 is TGCAGGGGCAAGGGAGGAGGCGAGCAGTACTTC.

V gene TRBV10-2 combines with J gene TRBJ2-2; 8 nucleotides line up with TRBD2. Germline V gene data show CDR1 as WSHSY and CDR2 as SAAADI. V lost 6 bases, J lost 7 bases, and 7 bases stayed unmatched. The CDR3 consists of 14 residues. The CDR3 DNA sequence: TGCGCCAGCAGCGGGGGGGCAAGTCTCGGGGAGCTGTTTTTT. Translation gives CASSGGASLGELFF.

This sequence joins TRBV7-2 and TRBJ1-5; no firm D call. CDR3 length equals 16 residues. CDR1 and CDR2 (germline): SGHTA, FQGNSA. V lost 2 bases, J lost 3 bases, and 14 bases lay in between. The CDR3 DNA reads as TGTGCCAGCAGCTTATATATAAGCAGGCCCAATCAGCCCCAGCATTTT. It is translated as CASSLYISRPNQPQHF.

The chain joins TRBV5-5 to TRBJ1-1; perhaps TRBD1 as D (5 bases). Looked up from germline, CDR1 is SGHKS and CDR2 is YYEKEE (reference sequence). The CDR3 totals 12 residues. The V end was cut by 1 base, the J end by 11 bases, with 12 bases between. CDR3 region: CASSLLRDRAFF. The DNA for the CDR3 is TGTGCCAGCAGCTTGCTGCGGGACCGTGCTTTCTTT.

The J gene is TRBJ1-1, the V gene TRBV6-1; perhaps TRBD1 as D (5 bases). This CDR3 has 13 residues. The V end lost 0 bases, the J end lost 11 bases, and 13 bases lay between the germline ends. Germline V gene lookup returns CDR1 MNHNS and CDR2 SASEGT. CDR3 sequence: CASSEARDLQAFF. The DNA for the CDR3 is TGTGCCAGCAGTGAAGCGAGGGACTTGCAGGCTTTCTTT.

V gene TRBV9 combines with J gene TRBJ2-7, with TRBD1 matching 11 bases. CDR1 is SGDLS and CDR2 is YYNGEE in the germline V gene. The CDR3 is made up of 20 amino acids. V lost 1 base to trimming and J lost 3 bases; unmatched junction nucleotides: 18. The CDR3 DNA is TGTGCCAGCAGCGTATCTAAGCATTTAGGGAGGGACAGGGGGGTCTACGAGCAGTACTTC. Protein product: CASSVSKHLGRDRGVYEQYF.